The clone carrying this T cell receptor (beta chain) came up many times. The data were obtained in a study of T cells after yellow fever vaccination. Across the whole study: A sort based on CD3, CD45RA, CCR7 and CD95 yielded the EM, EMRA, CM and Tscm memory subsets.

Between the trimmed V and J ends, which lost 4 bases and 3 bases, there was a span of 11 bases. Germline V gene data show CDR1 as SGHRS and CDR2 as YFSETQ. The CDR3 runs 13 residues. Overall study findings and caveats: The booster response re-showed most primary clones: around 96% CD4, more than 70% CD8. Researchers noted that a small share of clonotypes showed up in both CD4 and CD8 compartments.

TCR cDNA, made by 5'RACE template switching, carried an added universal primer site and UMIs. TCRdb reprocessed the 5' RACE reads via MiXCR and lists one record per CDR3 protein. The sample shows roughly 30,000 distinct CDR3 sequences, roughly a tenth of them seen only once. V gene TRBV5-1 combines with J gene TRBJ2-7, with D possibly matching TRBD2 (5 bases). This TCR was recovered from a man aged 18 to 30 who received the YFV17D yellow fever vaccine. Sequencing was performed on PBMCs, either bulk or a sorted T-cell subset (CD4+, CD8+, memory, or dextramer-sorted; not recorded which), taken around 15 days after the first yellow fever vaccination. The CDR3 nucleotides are TGCGCCAGCAGCCCAGCACGGGGCTACGAGCAGTACTTC. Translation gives CASSPARGYEQYF.